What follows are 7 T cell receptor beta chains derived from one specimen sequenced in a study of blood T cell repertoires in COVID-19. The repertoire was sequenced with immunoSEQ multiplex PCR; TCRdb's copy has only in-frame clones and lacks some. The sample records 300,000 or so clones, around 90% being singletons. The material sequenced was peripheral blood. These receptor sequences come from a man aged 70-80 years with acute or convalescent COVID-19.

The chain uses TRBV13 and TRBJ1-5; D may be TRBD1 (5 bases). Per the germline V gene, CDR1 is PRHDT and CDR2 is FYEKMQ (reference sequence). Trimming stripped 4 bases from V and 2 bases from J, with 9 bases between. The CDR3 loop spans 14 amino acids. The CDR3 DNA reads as TGTGCCAGCAGCTCGCGGGGCGGCAATCAGCCCCAGCATTTT. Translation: CASSSRGGNQPQHF. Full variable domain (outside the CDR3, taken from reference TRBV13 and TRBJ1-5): AAGVIQSPRHLIKEKRETATLKCYPIPRHDTVYWYQQGPGQDPQFLISFYEKMQSDKGSIPDRFSAQQFSDYHSELNMSSLELGDSALYFCASSSRGGNQPQHFGDGTRLSIL.

This chain's CDR3 is CASSSSRDRGGTDTQYF. The CDR3 region has the DNA TGTGCCAGCAGCTCCTCGCGGGATCGAGGGGGCACAGATACGCAGTATTTT. V and J are TRBV7-2 and TRBJ2-3, with D possibly TRBD2 on 6 matching bases. The CDR3 length is 17 residues. Trimming cost V 4 bases and J 1 base, with 18 bases left between them. In germline, CDR1 is SGHTA, CDR2 FQGNSA.

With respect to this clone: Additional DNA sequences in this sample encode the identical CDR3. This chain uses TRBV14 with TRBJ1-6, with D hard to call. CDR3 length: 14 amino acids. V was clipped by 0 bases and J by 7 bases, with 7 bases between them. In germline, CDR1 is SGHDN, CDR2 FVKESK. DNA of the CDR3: TGTGCCAGCAGCCAAGAAACAGCAAATTCACCCCTCCACTTT. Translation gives CASSQETANSPLHF. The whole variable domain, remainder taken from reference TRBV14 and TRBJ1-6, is EAGVTQFPSHSVIEKGQTVTLRCDPISGHDNLYWYRRVMGKEIKFLLHFVKESKQDESGMPNNRFLAERTGGTYSTLKVQPAELEDSGVYFCASSQETANSPLHFGNGTRLTVT.

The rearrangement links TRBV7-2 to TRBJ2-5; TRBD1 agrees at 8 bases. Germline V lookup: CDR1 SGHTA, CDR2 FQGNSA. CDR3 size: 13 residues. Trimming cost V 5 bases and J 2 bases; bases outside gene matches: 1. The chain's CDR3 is CASSRDRQETQYF. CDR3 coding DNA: TGTGCCAGCAGCCGGGACAGGCAAGAGACCCAGTACTTC.

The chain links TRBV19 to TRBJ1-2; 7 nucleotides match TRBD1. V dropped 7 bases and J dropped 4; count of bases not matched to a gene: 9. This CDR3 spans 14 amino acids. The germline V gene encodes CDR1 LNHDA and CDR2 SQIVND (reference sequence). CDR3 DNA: TGTGCCAGTACCCGCGCAGGGGGAATCTATGGCTACACCTTC. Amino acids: CASTRAGGIYGYTF.

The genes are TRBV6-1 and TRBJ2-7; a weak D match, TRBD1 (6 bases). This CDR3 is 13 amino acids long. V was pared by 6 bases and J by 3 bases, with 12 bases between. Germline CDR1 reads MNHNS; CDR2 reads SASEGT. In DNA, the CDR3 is TGTGCCAGCAGCAAAAGAGGGGGCTACGAGCAGTACTTC. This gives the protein CASSKRGGYEQYF.

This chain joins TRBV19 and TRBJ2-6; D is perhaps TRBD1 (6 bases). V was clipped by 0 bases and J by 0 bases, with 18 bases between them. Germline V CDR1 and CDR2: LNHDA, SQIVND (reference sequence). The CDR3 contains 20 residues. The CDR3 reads CASSIEFLGRDISGANVLTF. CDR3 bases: TGTGCCAGTAGTATAGAGTTTCTCGGCAGGGACATCTCTGGGGCCAACGTCCTGACTTTC.